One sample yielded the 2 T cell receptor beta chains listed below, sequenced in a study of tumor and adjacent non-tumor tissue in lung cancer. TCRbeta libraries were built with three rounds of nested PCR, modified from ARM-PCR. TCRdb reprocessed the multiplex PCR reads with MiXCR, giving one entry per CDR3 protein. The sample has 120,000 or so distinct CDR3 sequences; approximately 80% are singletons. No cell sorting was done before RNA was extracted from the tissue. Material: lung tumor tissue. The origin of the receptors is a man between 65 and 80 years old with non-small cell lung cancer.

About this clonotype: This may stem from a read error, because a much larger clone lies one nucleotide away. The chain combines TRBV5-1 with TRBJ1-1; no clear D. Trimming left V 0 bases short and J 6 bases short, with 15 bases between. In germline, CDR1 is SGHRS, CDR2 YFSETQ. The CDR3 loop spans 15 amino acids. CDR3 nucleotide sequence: TGCGCCAGCAGCTTGGGGTCCGGCGGAAACGCTGAAGCTTTCTTT. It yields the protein CASSLGSGGNAEAFF. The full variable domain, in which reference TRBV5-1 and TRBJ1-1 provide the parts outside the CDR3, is KAGVTQTPRYLIKTRGQQVTLSCSPISGHRSVSWYQQTPGQGLQFLFEYFSETQRNKGNFPGRFSGRQFSNSRSEMNVSTLELGDSALYLCASSLGSGGNAEAFFGQGTRLTVV.

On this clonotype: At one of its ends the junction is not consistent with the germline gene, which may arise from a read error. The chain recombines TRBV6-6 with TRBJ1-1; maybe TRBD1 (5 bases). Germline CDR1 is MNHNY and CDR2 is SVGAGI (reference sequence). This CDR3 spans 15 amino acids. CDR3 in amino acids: CARSYPGRQNSEAFF. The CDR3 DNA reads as TGTGCCAGGAGTTACCCGGGACGGCAAAACAGTGAAGCTTTCTTT.